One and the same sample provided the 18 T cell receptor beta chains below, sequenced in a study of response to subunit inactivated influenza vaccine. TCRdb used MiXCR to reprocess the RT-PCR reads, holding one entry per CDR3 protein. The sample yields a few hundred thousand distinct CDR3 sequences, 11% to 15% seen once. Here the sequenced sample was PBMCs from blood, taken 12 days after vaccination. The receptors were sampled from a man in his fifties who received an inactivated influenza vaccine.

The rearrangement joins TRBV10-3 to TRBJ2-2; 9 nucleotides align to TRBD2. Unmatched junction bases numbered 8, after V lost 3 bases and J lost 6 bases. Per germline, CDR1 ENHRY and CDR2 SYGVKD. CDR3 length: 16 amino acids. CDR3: CAISDPGLASPGELFF. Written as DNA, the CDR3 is TGTGCCATCAGTGACCCCGGACTAGCGTCCCCCGGGGAGCTGTTTTTT.

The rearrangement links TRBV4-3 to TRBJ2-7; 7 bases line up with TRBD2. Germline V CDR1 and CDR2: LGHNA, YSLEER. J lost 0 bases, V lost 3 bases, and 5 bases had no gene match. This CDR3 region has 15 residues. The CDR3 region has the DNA TGCGCCAGCAGCCAGACCGGGACTAACTCCTACGAGCAGTACTTC. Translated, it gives CASSQTGTNSYEQYF.

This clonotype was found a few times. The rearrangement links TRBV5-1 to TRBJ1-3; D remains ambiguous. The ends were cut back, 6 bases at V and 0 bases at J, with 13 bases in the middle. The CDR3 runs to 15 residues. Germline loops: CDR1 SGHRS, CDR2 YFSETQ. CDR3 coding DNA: TGCGCCAGCAAGGAAACAGAGATCTCTGGAAACACCATATATTTT. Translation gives CASKETEISGNTIYF.

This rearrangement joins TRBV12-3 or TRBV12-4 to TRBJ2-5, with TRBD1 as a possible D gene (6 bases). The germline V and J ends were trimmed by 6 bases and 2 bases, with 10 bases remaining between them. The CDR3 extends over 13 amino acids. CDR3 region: CASRGGQQETQYF. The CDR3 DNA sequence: TGTGCCAGCAGGGGCGGACAGCAAGAGACCCAGTACTTC.

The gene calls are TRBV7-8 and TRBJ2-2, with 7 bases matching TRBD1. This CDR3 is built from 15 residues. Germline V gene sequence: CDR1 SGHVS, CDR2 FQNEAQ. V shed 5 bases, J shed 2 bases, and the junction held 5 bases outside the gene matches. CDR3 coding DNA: TGTGCCAGCAGCCCCGACAGGGTTAACACCGGGGAGCTGTTTTTT. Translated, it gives CASSPDRVNTGELFF.

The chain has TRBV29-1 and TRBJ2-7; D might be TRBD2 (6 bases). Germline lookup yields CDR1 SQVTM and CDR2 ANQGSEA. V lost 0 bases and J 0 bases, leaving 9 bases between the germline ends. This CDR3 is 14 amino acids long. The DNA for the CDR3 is TGCAGCGTTGAAGACCGGGGGTACTCCTACGAGCAGTACTTC. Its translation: CSVEDRGYSYEQYF.

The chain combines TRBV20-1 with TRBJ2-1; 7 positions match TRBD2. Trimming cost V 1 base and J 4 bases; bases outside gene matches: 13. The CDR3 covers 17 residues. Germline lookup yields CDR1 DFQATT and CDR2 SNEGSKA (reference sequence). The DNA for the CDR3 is TGCAGTGCTAGAGCAGCCCCAGGGACTATCTCTTACAATGAGCAGTTCTTC. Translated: CSARAAPGTISYNEQFF.

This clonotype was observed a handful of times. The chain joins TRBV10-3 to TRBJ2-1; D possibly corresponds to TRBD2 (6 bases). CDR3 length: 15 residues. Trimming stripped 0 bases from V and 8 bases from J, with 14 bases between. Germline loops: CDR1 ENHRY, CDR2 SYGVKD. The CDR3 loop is CAISESRLGVHEQFF. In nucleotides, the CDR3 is TGTGCCATCAGTGAGTCGCGACTAGGGGTACATGAGCAGTTCTTC.

CDR3 sequence: CASRRTGVSTDTQYF. CDR3 DNA sequence: TGTGCCAGCCGAAGGACAGGGGTGAGCACAGATACGCAGTATTTT. The chain joins TRBV2 to TRBJ2-3; 9 bases fit TRBD1. The CDR3 runs to 15 residues. Germline assignment: CDR1 SNHLY and CDR2 FYNNEI. J gave up 0 bases and V 8 bases, and 6 bases lay outside the gene matches. Combining the CDR3 with reference TRBV2 and TRBJ2-3 gives the whole variable domain EPEVTQTPSHQVTQMGQEVILRCVPISNHLYFYWYRQILGQKVEFLVSFYNNEISEKSEIFDDQFSVERPDGSNFTLKIRSTKLEDSAMYFCASRRTGVSTDTQYFGPGTRLTVL.

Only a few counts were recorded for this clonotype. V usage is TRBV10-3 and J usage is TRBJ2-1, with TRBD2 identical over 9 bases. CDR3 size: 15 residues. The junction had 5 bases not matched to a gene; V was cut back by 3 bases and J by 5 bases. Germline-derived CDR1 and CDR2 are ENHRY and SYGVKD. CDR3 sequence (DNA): TGTGCCATCAGTGACTTAGCGGGAGTCCACAATGAGCAGTTCTTC. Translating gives CAISDLAGVHNEQFF.

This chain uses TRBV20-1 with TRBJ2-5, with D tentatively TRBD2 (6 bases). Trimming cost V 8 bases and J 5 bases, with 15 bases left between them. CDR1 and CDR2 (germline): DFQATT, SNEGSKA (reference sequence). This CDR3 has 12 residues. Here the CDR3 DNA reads TGCAGTCCCAACGGGAGCGGGGAGACCCAGTACTTC. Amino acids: CSPNGSGETQYF.

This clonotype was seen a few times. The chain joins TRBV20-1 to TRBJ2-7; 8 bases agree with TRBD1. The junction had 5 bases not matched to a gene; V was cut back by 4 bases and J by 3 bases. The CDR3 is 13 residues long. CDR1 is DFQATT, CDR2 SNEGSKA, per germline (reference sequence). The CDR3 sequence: CSATRQGIYEQYF. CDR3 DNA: TGCAGTGCTACCAGACAGGGGATCTACGAGCAGTACTTC.

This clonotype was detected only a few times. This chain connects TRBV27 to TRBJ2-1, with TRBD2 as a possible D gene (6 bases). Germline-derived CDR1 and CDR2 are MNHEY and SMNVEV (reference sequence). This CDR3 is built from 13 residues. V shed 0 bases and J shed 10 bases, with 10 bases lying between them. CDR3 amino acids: CASSLSLSGEQFF. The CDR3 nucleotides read TGTGCCAGCAGTTTATCGTTAAGCGGGGAGCAGTTCTTC.

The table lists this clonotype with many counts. For the CDR3, the DNA is TGTGCCAGCAGCAAAGCAGAGGGGGGACAGCCCCAGCATTTT. Its protein product is CASSKAEGGQPQHF. The chain is built from TRBV9 and TRBJ1-5; possibly TRBD1 for D (6 bases). CDR1 SGDLS and CDR2 YYNGEE come from the germline V gene. The CDR3 is made up of 14 amino acids. V was pared by 4 bases and J by 7 bases, with 15 bases between.

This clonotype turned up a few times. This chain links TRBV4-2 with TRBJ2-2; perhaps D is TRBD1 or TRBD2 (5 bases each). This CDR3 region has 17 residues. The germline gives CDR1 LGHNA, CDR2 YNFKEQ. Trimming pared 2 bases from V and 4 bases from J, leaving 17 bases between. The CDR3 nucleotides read TGTGCCAGCAGCCAACCCTCGAGGGGACCAATCACCGGGGAGCTGTTTTTT. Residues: CASSQPSRGPITGELFF.

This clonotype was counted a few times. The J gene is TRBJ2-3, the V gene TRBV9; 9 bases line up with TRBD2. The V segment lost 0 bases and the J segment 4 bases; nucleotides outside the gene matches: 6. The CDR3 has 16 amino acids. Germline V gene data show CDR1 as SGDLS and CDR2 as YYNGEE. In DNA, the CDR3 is TGTGCCAGCAGCGTAGGGCGGGGGGGCCAGTCAGATACGCAGTATTTT. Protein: CASSVGRGGQSDTQYF.

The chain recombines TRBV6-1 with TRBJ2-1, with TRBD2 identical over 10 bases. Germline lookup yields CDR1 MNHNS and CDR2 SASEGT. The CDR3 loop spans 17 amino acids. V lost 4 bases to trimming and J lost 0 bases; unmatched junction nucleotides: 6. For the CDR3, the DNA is TGTGCCAGCAGTGTCCAAGCGGGAGGGAGCTCCTACAATGAGCAGTTCTTC. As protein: CASSVQAGGSSYNEQFF.

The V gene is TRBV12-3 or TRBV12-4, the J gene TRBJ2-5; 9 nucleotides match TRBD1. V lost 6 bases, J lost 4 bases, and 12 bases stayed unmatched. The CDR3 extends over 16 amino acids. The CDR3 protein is CASSASSQGARETQYF. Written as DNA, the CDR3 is TGTGCCAGCAGCGCTTCTTCACAGGGGGCAAGAGAGACCCAGTACTTC.